The 14 T cell receptor beta chains below were found in one sample sequenced in a study of Graves' ophthalmopathy and Graves' hyperthyroidism. The authors amplified TCR beta CDR3 regions from RNA transcripts. First-round RT-PCR with HTBI primers preceded a second-round multiplex PCR. One entry per CDR3 protein, called by TCRdb with MiXCR from the multiplex PCR reads. The sample lists around 470,000 distinct CDR3 sequences, over 13% occurring once. The sequencing sample was made of blood. Receptor source: a woman aged 25 to 39 with Graves' ophthalmopathy.

This clonotype was counted a few times. The chain recombines TRBV30 with TRBJ1-1; D may be TRBD1 (6 bases). The CDR3 runs 17 residues. CDR1 and CDR2 (germline): GTSNPN, SVGIG (reference sequence). V lost 4 bases and J lost 3, with 24 bases in between. CDR3 sequence: CAWKLFQGRRWYTEAFF. For the CDR3, the DNA is TGTGCCTGGAAGCTCTTCCAGGGGCGACGTTGGTACACTGAAGCTTTCTTT.

A word on this clonotype: Given a much more abundant clone one base away, this may be a read error. It is likely a read error, because the conserved phenylalanine at the end of the CDR3 is missing. This rearrangement joins TRBV20-1 to TRBJ2-7; D ambiguous. The CDR3 is 13 residues long. V was clipped by 2 bases and J by 0 bases, with 8 bases between them. The germline gives CDR1 DFQATT, CDR2 SNEGSKA (reference sequence). CDR3 residues: CSARTASSYEQYY. CDR3 DNA: TGCAGTGCTAGAACAGCGAGCTCCTACGAGCAGTACTAC.

In this sample, this clonotype turned up many times. The chain employs TRBV12-3 or TRBV12-4 and TRBJ1-2; no clear D. The CDR3 is 11 amino acids. The V end lost 1 base, the J end lost 9 bases, and 6 bases lay between the germline ends. CDR3 in DNA: TGTGCCAGCAGTTTAGAGTCGCGCTACACCTTC. Translation gives CASSLESRYTF.

This clonotype was found a few times. The V and J genes are TRBV27 and TRBJ2-7, with 12 positions matching TRBD2. This CDR3 region has 16 residues. CDR1 and CDR2 from the germline V gene are MNHEY and SMNVEV (reference sequence). The J segment lost 2 bases and the V segment lost 5 bases, leaving 7 bases of the junction unmatched. CDR3 nucleotide sequence: TGTGCCAGCAGTCCCCCCGGACTAGCGGGAACCTACGAGCAGTACTTC. Its protein is CASSPPGLAGTYEQYF.

The chain couples TRBV7-8 to TRBJ2-7; D might be TRBD2 (5 bases). The germline CDR1 and CDR2 sequences are SGHVS and FQNEAQ. This CDR3 is built from 14 residues. V was cut by 5 bases and J by 7 bases, with 18 bases left in between. This chain's CDR3 is CASSTWASSREQYF. The CDR3 DNA reads as TGTGCCAGCAGCACCTGGGCTAGCTCCCGTGAGCAGTACTTC.

CDR3 bases: TGTGCCTGGAGTCACCCCCGGGGGGGGGCCGAGCAGTACTTC. It yields the protein CAWSHPRGGAEQYF. V usage is TRBV30 and J usage is TRBJ2-7, with 8 bases that match TRBD2. The length of the CDR3 is 14 residues. The germline CDR1 and CDR2 sequences are GTSNPN and SVGIG (reference sequence). Germline trimming cut 2 bases from V and 6 bases from J; bases unmatched to any gene: 9.

This clonotype occurred many times. V usage is TRBV5-1 and J usage is TRBJ2-2, with 8 bases identical to TRBD1. CDR1 is SGHRS, CDR2 YFSETQ, per germline. The CDR3 runs to 14 residues. Trimming cost V 4 bases and J 6 bases; bases outside gene matches: 5. CDR3 protein: CASSQTQGAGELFF. CDR3 bases: TGCGCCAGCAGCCAAACACAGGGGGCCGGGGAGCTGTTTTTT.

The J gene is TRBJ1-5, the V gene TRBV19, with TRBD1 as a possible D gene (5 bases). The CDR3 is 14 amino acids. V dropped 3 bases and J dropped 5 bases, with 11 bases sitting between them. CDR1 and CDR2 from the germline V gene are LNHDA and SQIVND (reference sequence). CDR3 in amino acids: CASSIRVGDQPQHF. The CDR3 DNA sequence: TGTGCCAGTAGTATCAGGGTAGGCGATCAGCCCCAGCATTTT.

This clonotype has ten or more counts. The genes are TRBV28 and TRBJ2-7; D might be TRBD1 (6 bases). The length of the CDR3 is 18 residues. Germline V gives CDR1 MDHEN, CDR2 SYDVKM. Deletions cut 3 bases from V and 1 base from J, with 22 bases between. For the CDR3, the DNA is TGTGCCAGCAGTTTGCAACTCATGCTACAGGGTAGATCCTACGAGCAGTACTTC. Its protein product is CASSLQLMLQGRSYEQYF.

This clonotype was seen at least ten times. This chain connects TRBV20-1 to TRBJ1-1, with a weak D call TRBD1 (6 bases). Trimming stripped 3 bases from V and 0 bases from J, with 11 bases between. The CDR3 contains 14 residues. Germline V lookup: CDR1 DFQATT, CDR2 SNEGSKA (reference sequence). CDR3 sequence: CSASRGGLNTEAFF. In DNA, the CDR3 is TGCAGTGCTAGTCGGGGGGGGCTGAACACTGAAGCTTTCTTT.

This clonotype appeared many times. J is TRBJ2-5 and V is TRBV28; 7 nucleotides line up with TRBD1. The germline gives CDR1 MDHEN, CDR2 SYDVKM. The CDR3 spans 14 residues. V lost 1 base and J lost 5; bases outside the gene matches: 4. For the CDR3, the DNA is TGTGCCAGCAGTTTATATCGCAGGGGGGAGACCCAGTACTTC. As protein: CASSLYRRGETQYF.

The chain carries TRBV5-4 and TRBJ1-4; D gene unclear. The V end was cut by 3 bases, the J end by 4 bases, with 10 bases between. CDR1 SGHNT and CDR2 YYREEE come from the germline V gene (reference sequence). The CDR3 consists of 14 residues. CDR3 loop: CASSWTANNEKLFF. CDR3 coding DNA: TGTGCCAGCAGCTGGACGGCTAATAATGAAAAACTGTTTTTT. Combining the CDR3 with reference TRBV5-4 and TRBJ1-4 gives the whole variable domain ETGVTQSPTHLIKTRGQQVTLRCSSQSGHNTVSWYQQALGQGPQFIFQYYREEENGRGNFPPRFSGLQFPNYSSELNVNALELDDSALYLCASSWTANNEKLFFGSGTQLSVL.

Many counts were recorded for this clonotype. The rearrangement links TRBV5-1 to TRBJ1-1, with D perhaps matching TRBD1 (6 bases). There are 16 residues in the CDR3. Germline V CDR1 and CDR2: SGHRS, YFSETQ. V was cut by 0 bases and J by 4 bases, with 16 bases left in between. The chain's CDR3 is CASSLGQDSLSTEAFF. The DNA for the CDR3 is TGCGCCAGCAGCTTGGGACAGGACAGCCTAAGCACTGAAGCTTTCTTT.

The sample holds many counts of this clonotype. The chain recombines TRBV29-1 with TRBJ1-1; tentatively, D is TRBD1 (5 bases). CDR3 length: 14 amino acids. The germline V and J ends were trimmed by 2 bases and 1 base, with 11 bases remaining between them. CDR1 is SQVTM, CDR2 ANQGSEA, per germline. CDR3 amino acids: CSVERAGRNTEAFF. The CDR3, as DNA: TGCAGCGTTGAACGGGCAGGGCGGAACACTGAAGCTTTCTTT.